This T cell receptor (beta chain) was identified during a study of shared clonotypes between healthy human individuals. All donors were healthy HIV-negative adults lacking recent acute infections or vaccinations. CDR1 and CDR2 from the germline V gene are SQVTM and ANQGSEA. Trimming removed 1 base from V and 1 base from J, with 5 bases in between. The CDR3 covers 14 residues. How the authors handled the data: Junction-only sequences produced by ImmunoSEQ had no quality scores, so filtering differed. The repertoire was sequenced with immunoSEQ multiplex PCR; TCRdb's copy has only in-frame clones and lacks some. That table supplies the V and J calls and clone size; D and trimming were determined from the DNA. The sample has millions of clones; approximately 95% are singletons.

The rearrangement links TRBV29-1 to TRBJ2-6; no firm D call. Sequencing used naive CD4+ T cells sorted from blood. Subset denoted: CD45RA+ positively selected. The sequence was obtained from a man aged 18 to 29 in good health. CDR3 loop: CSVEASSGANVLTF. As DNA, the CDR3 is TGCAGCGTTGAAGCAAGTTCTGGGGCCAACGTCCTGACTTTC.